These 16 T cell receptor beta chains share one sample of origin, sequenced in a study of shared clonotypes between healthy human individuals. Naive CD8 cells, CD45RO-negative and positively selected for CCR7, excluded terminally differentiated effector memory CD45RA+ cells. The table came from immunoSEQ multiplex PCR; TCRdb's copy has only in-frame clones and leaves some out. This sample yields some 2,100,000 clones, of which about 92% are seen a single time; about 1.5% belongs to the top ten. The specimen sequenced was naive CD8+ T cells from PBMCs. All receptors come from a man younger than 35 in good health. Some clones in this sample may be carry-over from other donors' samples.

The chain employs TRBV28 and TRBJ2-2; TRBD2 aligns across 9 bases. CDR3 length: 21 residues. The V gene's germline CDR1 is MDHEN and CDR2 SYDVKM. With 2 bases clipped from V and 1 base from J, the junction kept 17 bases outside the gene matches. CDR3 DNA: TGTGCCAGCAGTTTAAAGTTCGCCCAGCGGGAGGCTCTAGTGAACACCGGGGAGCTGTTTTTT. It encodes CASSLKFAQREALVNTGELFF. Full variable domain (rest looked up from reference TRBV28 and TRBJ2-2): DVKVTQSSRYLVKRTGEKVFLECVQDMDHENMFWYRQDPGLGLRLIYFSYDVKMKEKGDIPEGYSVSREKKERFSLILESASTNQTSMYLCASSLKFAQREALVNTGELFFGEGSRLTVL.

V and J are TRBV15 and TRBJ2-6; 7 positions match TRBD1. The CDR3 consists of 18 residues. Trimming at V came to 5 bases and at J to 4 bases, leaving 14 bases not matched to a gene. The germline V gene encodes CDR1 LNHNV and CDR2 YYDKDF (reference sequence). The CDR3 sequence is CATSGLDRNLSGANVLTF. The DNA of the CDR3 is TGTGCCACCAGCGGCCTGGACAGGAATCTATCCGGGGCCAACGTCCTGACTTTC.

The chain is built from TRBV7-8 and TRBJ1-1, with 8 bases matching TRBD1. Germline-derived CDR1 and CDR2 are SGHVS and FQNEAQ. V was clipped by 7 bases and J by 1 base; unmatched bases: 5. The CDR3 is 14 amino acids. CDR3 nucleotides: TGTGCCAGCACCCAGGGGACAGGGAACACTGAAGCTTTCTTT. Protein sequence: CASTQGTGNTEAFF.

The V and J genes are TRBV10-3 and TRBJ1-2, with D uncertain. The CDR3 totals 14 residues. The V end was cut by 2 bases, the J end by 4 bases, with 11 bases between. The germline V gene has CDR1 ENHRY and CDR2 SYGVKD. CDR3: CAISEDRRGYGYTF. In DNA form, the CDR3 reads TGTGCCATCAGTGAGGATCGGCGGGGCTATGGCTACACCTTC.

The V and J genes are TRBV7-3 and TRBJ2-6; 9 nucleotides align to TRBD1. J lost 4 bases, V lost 5 bases, and 15 bases had no gene match. The CDR3 contains 19 residues. Germline assignment: CDR1 SGHTA and CDR2 FQGTGA. The CDR3 DNA sequence: TGTGCCAGCAGCCCCTCATGGACAGGGGCCCCCCTGGGGGCCAACGTCCTGACTTTC. This encodes CASSPSWTGAPLGANVLTF.

This chain joins TRBV4-1 and TRBJ2-2; D call uncertain. V was clipped by 8 bases and J by 1 base, with 11 bases between them. Germline values: CDR1 MGHRA, CDR2 YSYEKL. The CDR3 length is 14 residues. Here the CDR3 reads CASGPAVNTGELFF. The CDR3 nucleotides read TGCGCCAGCGGGCCGGCTGTGAACACCGGGGAGCTGTTTTTT.

The rearrangement joins TRBV7-9 to TRBJ2-1, with D possibly being TRBD1 (5 bases). Germline CDR1 reads SEHNR; CDR2 reads FQNEAQ (reference sequence). The CDR3 runs 16 residues. V lost 2 bases to trimming and J lost 0 bases, with 11 bases between them. The CDR3 DNA follows: TGTGCCAGCAGCTTATCAGGGTCCAGCTCCTACAATGAGCAGTTCTTC. Its translation is CASSLSGSSSYNEQFF.

This chain connects TRBV4-1 to TRBJ1-4, with unresolved D. The CDR3 is made up of 16 amino acids. Germline CDR1 and CDR2: MGHRA and YSYEKL. V dropped 4 bases and J dropped 0 bases, with 12 bases sitting between them. CDR3 amino acids: CASSPYGRATNEKLFF. The CDR3 DNA sequence: TGCGCCAGCAGCCCATATGGACGCGCAACTAATGAAAAACTGTTTTTT.

This rearrangement joins TRBV28 to TRBJ2-7, with 7 bases aligning to TRBD2. CDR1 is MDHEN, CDR2 SYDVKM, per germline. This CDR3 has 14 amino acids. With 3 bases clipped from V and 0 bases from J, the junction kept 2 bases outside the gene matches. For the CDR3, the DNA is TGTGCCAGCAGTTTCGCGGGAGACTCCTACGAGCAGTACTTC. The encoded protein is CASSFAGDSYEQYF.

The gene calls are TRBV13 and TRBJ2-5, with no clear D. This CDR3 is built from 15 residues. Trimming cost V 1 base and J 2 bases, with 11 bases left between them. From germline, CDR1 is PRHDT and CDR2 FYEKMQ (reference sequence). The CDR3 nucleotides are TGTGCCAGCAGCTTAGTGCCGGAGCTTCAAGAGACCCAGTACTTC. As protein: CASSLVPELQETQYF.

The count of this clone is one. The CDR3 nucleotides are TGTGCTAGTGCCGGACGGGACAGACCTGTGGTAGCTTTCTTT. Its translation is CASAGRDRPVVAFF. V usage is TRBV12-5 and J usage is TRBJ1-1, with 7 bases lining up with TRBD1. The CDR3 sequence is 14 residues long. The V gene end was trimmed by 7 bases and the J gene end by 10 bases; junction bases not matched to a gene: 15. The germline gives CDR1 LGHNT, CDR2 FRNRAP.

As DNA, the CDR3 is TGCGCCAGCAGCTTGGAACTAGCGGGAGCGGTTCAGACCGGGGAGCTGTTTTTT. It is translated as CASSLELAGAVQTGELFF. The genes are TRBV5-1 and TRBJ2-2; 11 bases align to TRBD2. In germline, CDR1 is SGHRS, CDR2 YFSETQ. The trim removed 0 bases at V and 5 bases at J, leaving 9 bases unmatched. This CDR3 contains 18 residues.

This clone was seen a handful of times. The chain carries TRBV27 and TRBJ1-1; TRBD1 is a possible D gene (6 bases). This CDR3 region has 14 residues. CDR1 is MNHEY and CDR2 is SMNVEV in the germline V gene (reference sequence). V was cut by 2 bases and J by 3 bases, with 10 bases left in between. CDR3 sequence reads: CASSLKGGDTEAFF. CDR3 nucleotides: TGTGCCAGCAGTTTAAAAGGGGGAGACACTGAAGCTTTCTTT.

V gene TRBV28 combines with J gene TRBJ2-2; D is perhaps TRBD1 (6 bases). Germline CDR1 and CDR2: MDHEN and SYDVKM. This CDR3 is 16 amino acids long. V lost 3 bases to trimming and J lost 1 base, with 12 bases between them. CDR3 in amino acids: CASSLLDSLNTGELFF. CDR3 bases: TGTGCCAGCAGTTTGCTGGACAGTTTGAACACCGGGGAGCTGTTTTTT.

The chain links TRBV5-4 to TRBJ1-2; tentatively, D is TRBD1 (5 bases). Germline V CDR1 and CDR2: SGHNT, YYREEE (reference sequence). This CDR3 region has 15 residues. V was trimmed by 2 bases and J by 8 bases, leaving 19 bases between them. CDR3 DNA: TGTGCCAGCAGCTTTGGTGAAGGGGCGTTCGGCGGCTACACCTTC. Its protein is CASSFGEGAFGGYTF. Filled out from reference TRBV5-4 and TRBJ1-2, the complete variable domain reads ETGVTQSPTHLIKTRGQQVTLRCSSQSGHNTVSWYQQALGQGPQFIFQYYREEENGRGNFPPRFSGLQFPNYSSELNVNALELDDSALYLCASSFGEGAFGGYTFGSGTRLTVV.

The genes are TRBV7-9 and TRBJ1-2, with D unresolved. The CDR3 spans 14 residues. Germline-derived CDR1 and CDR2 are SEHNR and FQNEAQ (reference sequence). The V end was cut by 5 bases, the J end by 4 bases, with 14 bases between. CDR3 DNA: TGTGCCAGCAGCCCGCAGGATTTACTCTATGGCTACACCTTC. It specifies CASSPQDLLYGYTF.